This TCR beta chain is drawn from a study of blood T cell repertoires in COVID-19. Study-level information: Samples taken during acute and convalescent COVID-19 were collected in the United States, Italy and Spain. PBMCs, B-cell-depleted T cells, or T cells provided the cDNA or gDNA that made up the material.

This clone is labeled as medium-sized (0.01 to 0.1%). In the study's own analysis: For nucleated cells, counts were estimated from reference gene primer amplification. Profiled with immunoSEQ multiplex PCR; TCRdb holds only in-frame clones, not every one. V and J calls and clone size come straight from that table; D and trimming were deduced from the DNA. The sample contains roughly 30,000 clones, 81% of which appear only once. In germline, CDR1 is MNHEY, CDR2 SVGAGI. The CDR3 is made up of 15 amino acids. V was clipped by 2 bases and J by 7 bases; unmatched bases: 10. This TCR was recovered from an older woman with acute or convalescent COVID-19. Material for sequencing was peripheral blood. V usage is TRBV6-5 and J usage is TRBJ1-1, with 7 bases aligning to TRBD1. This CDR3 is CASSYRQGYSVEAFF. CDR3 coding DNA: TGTGCCAGCAGTTACCGACAGGGCTATAGCGTTGAAGCTTTCTTT.